The 17 T cell receptor beta chains below all came from one sample that was sequenced in a study of immune evolution from preneoplasia to lung adenocarcinoma. Here immunoSEQ multiplex PCR was the method, and the copy in TCRdb shows in-frame clones only, minus some. The sample has about 26,000 clones; about three quarters are singletons. The specimen sequenced was FFPE invasive lung adenocarcinoma tissue. The receptors shown here come from a person between 55 and 69 years old with invasive lung adenocarcinoma. Some clones in this sample may be carry-over from other donors' samples.

This clone was picked up a small number of times. This chain uses TRBV6-4 with TRBJ2-5; D is unclear. Germline V gene data show CDR1 as MRHNA and CDR2 as SNTAGT. The CDR3 has 13 amino acids. Trimming took off 3 bases at V and 2 bases at J, with 7 bases between the two ends. The CDR3 here is CASSENTQETQYF. The CDR3 region has the DNA TGTGCCAGCAGTGAGAATACGCAAGAGACCCAGTACTTC.

This sequence joins TRBV5-1 and TRBJ1-5; 7 bases are shared with TRBD1. Looked up from germline, CDR1 is SGHRS and CDR2 is YFSETQ. V gave up 8 bases and J gave up 3 bases; unmatched junction bases: 5. The CDR3 consists of 13 residues. The CDR3 DNA sequence: TGCGCCAGTAGACAGGGACCCAATCAGCCCCAGCATTTT. Its translation: CASRQGPNQPQHF.

The chain combines TRBV18 with TRBJ2-2; 7 bases align to TRBD2. Germline V CDR1 and CDR2: KGHSH, LQKENI. The length of the CDR3 is 15 residues. The V and J ends lost 2 bases and 4 bases, in that order; junction bases with no gene match: 4. DNA of the CDR3: TGTGCCAGCTCACCAGGTCTAGCGGTCACCGGGGAGCTGTTTTTT. Translating gives CASSPGLAVTGELFF.

In regard to this clone: The same CDR3 arises from other DNA sequences in this sample as well. The chain has TRBV28 and TRBJ2-7, with 11 bases that match TRBD2. The germline V gene has CDR1 MDHEN and CDR2 SYDVKM. This CDR3 is built from 16 residues. V lost 6 bases, J lost 3 bases, and 10 bases stayed unmatched. The chain's CDR3 is CASSRPPTSGSYEQYF. CDR3 nucleotide sequence: TGTGCCAGCAGCCGTCCCCCCACTAGCGGGAGCTACGAGCAGTACTTC.

The CDR3 coding sequence is TGTGCCAGCAGATGGGACAGGGCGACCGGGGAGCTGTTTTTT. This sequence encodes CASRWDRATGELFF. This chain uses TRBV11-2 with TRBJ2-2; 9 nucleotides line up with TRBD1. Losses at the gene ends were 6 bases for V and 5 bases for J; bases not matched to a gene: 4. CDR1 SGHAT and CDR2 FQNNGV come from the germline V gene. The CDR3 runs 14 residues. The full variable domain, completed using reference TRBV11-2 and TRBJ2-2, is EAGVAQSPRYKIIEKRQSVAFWCNPISGHATLYWYQQILGQGPKLLIQFQNNGVVDDSQLPKDRFSAERLKGVDSTLKIQPAKLEDSAVYLCASRWDRATGELFFGEGSRLTVL.

The CDR3 coding sequence is TGTGCCAGCAGCTTGGGGATAGCGGGAGGCGCCTACAATGAGCAGTTCTTC. This encodes CASSLGIAGGAYNEQFF. The chain employs TRBV5-4 and TRBJ2-1; TRBD2 aligns across 10 bases. The CDR3 extends over 17 amino acids. Germline V gene data show CDR1 as SGHNT and CDR2 as YYREEE (reference sequence). V dropped 0 bases and J dropped 2; count of bases not matched to a gene: 5.

V gene TRBV14 combines with J gene TRBJ1-1, with D perhaps TRBD1 (6 bases). The germline gives CDR1 SGHDN, CDR2 FVKESK. Trimming cost V 2 bases and J 1 base, with 11 bases left between them. The CDR3 spans 15 residues. This CDR3 is CASSQLGQRNTEAFF. The CDR3 DNA sequence: TGTGCCAGCAGCCAATTAGGACAGAGGAACACTGAAGCTTTCTTT.

The rearrangement links TRBV6-5 to TRBJ2-7; 11 nucleotides agree with TRBD2. The CDR3 spans 16 residues. V dropped 2 bases and J dropped 3; count of bases not matched to a gene: 6. Germline V gene sequence: CDR1 MNHEY, CDR2 SVGAGI. The CDR3 DNA sequence: TGTGCCAGCAGTTACCGCGGGACTAGCGGCTTCTACGAGCAGTACTTC. This sequence encodes CASSYRGTSGFYEQYF.

The chain has TRBV7-9 and TRBJ2-3, with TRBD2 as a possible D gene (6 bases). The CDR3 is 14 residues long. In germline, CDR1 is SEHNR, CDR2 FQNEAQ (reference sequence). V was shortened by 2 bases and J by 4 bases, with 10 bases between the two germline ends. The CDR3 region has the DNA TGTGCCAGCAGCTTAATCGGGAGTTCAGATACGCAGTATTTT. Its protein product is CASSLIGSSDTQYF.

Of note for this clone: The junction differs from germline at one of its ends, possibly a read error. Other DNA sequences within the sample encode an identical CDR3. The chain is built from TRBV30 and TRBJ1-4, with D possibly TRBD1 on 6 matching bases. Per germline, CDR1 GTSNPN and CDR2 SVGIG (reference sequence). The CDR3 contains 14 residues. CDR3: CAWSNRDGSEKLFF. The CDR3, as DNA: TGTGCCTGGTCAAACAGGGACGGTAGTGAAAAATTGTTTTTT.

The rearrangement uses TRBV11-2 and TRBJ2-7; maybe TRBD2 (6 bases). CDR3 length: 15 amino acids. In germline, CDR1 is SGHAT, CDR2 FQNNGV. Trimming cost V 5 bases and J 3 bases, with 17 bases left between them. Here the CDR3 reads CASSRPAGTDYEQYF. CDR3 DNA sequence: TGTGCCAGCAGCCGTCCAGCCGGGACTGACTACGAGCAGTACTTC.

This clone was detected only once. This chain uses TRBV7-2 with TRBJ1-2; D unclear. The V end was cut by 5 bases, the J end by 4 bases, with 17 bases between. The CDR3 is made up of 15 amino acids. Germline CDR1 is SGHTA and CDR2 is FQGNSA. CDR3 protein: CASSQDPSLGYGYTF. The DNA of the CDR3 is TGTGCCAGCAGCCAGGACCCCTCCTTAGGCTATGGCTACACCTTC. The full variable domain, rest sourced from reference TRBV7-2 and TRBJ1-2, is GAGVSQSPSNKVTEKGKDVELRCDPISGHTALYWYRQSLGQGLEFLIYFQGNSAPDKSGLPSDRFSAERTGGSVSTLTIQRTQQEDSAVYLCASSQDPSLGYGYTFGSGTRLTVV.

The V and J genes are TRBV5-5 and TRBJ1-1; D might be TRBD1 (6 bases). V was pared by 4 bases and J by 2 bases, with 18 bases between. The CDR3 has 16 residues. Germline assignment: CDR1 SGHKS and CDR2 YYEKEE (reference sequence). The CDR3 is CASSRTTGGLNTEAFF. For the CDR3, the DNA is TGTGCCAGCAGCCGTACCACGGGGGGGCTAAACACTGAAGCTTTCTTT.

The chain has TRBV5-5 and TRBJ2-7; D not resolved. Trimming took off 6 bases at V and 2 bases at J, with 12 bases between the two ends. This CDR3 region has 13 residues. Germline CDR1 and CDR2: SGHKS and YYEKEE (reference sequence). CDR3 amino acids: CASTIDGAYEQYF. The CDR3 DNA is TGTGCCAGCACCATTGATGGAGCCTACGAGCAGTACTTC.

The genes are TRBV28 and TRBJ1-5, with 8 positions matching TRBD1. V shed 3 bases and J 3 bases; nucleotides not matched to a gene: 7. Germline values: CDR1 MDHEN, CDR2 SYDVKM. This CDR3 is built from 16 residues. This CDR3 reads CASSLYTTGANQPQHF. The CDR3 DNA follows: TGTGCCAGCAGTTTGTATACGACAGGGGCCAATCAGCCCCAGCATTTT.

The gene calls are TRBV19 and TRBJ2-3, with unresolved D. Germline loops: CDR1 LNHDA, CDR2 SQIVND (reference sequence). The CDR3 contains 13 residues. The ends were cut back, 6 bases at V and 2 bases at J, with 9 bases in the middle. The CDR3 sequence: CASSAPPTDTQYF. CDR3 coding DNA: TGTGCCAGTAGCGCCCCACCCACAGATACGCAGTATTTT.

The rearrangement links TRBV9 to TRBJ2-4; the D gene is possibly TRBD2 (5 bases). V was pared by 3 bases and J by 9 bases, with 19 bases between. The germline V gene encodes CDR1 SGDLS and CDR2 YYNGEE. The CDR3 runs 15 residues. CDR3 nucleotide sequence: TGTGCCAGCAGCGAGGACTTGACCGCCCAAAGCATTCAGTACTTC. It encodes CASSEDLTAQSIQYF.